This is a list of T cell receptor beta chains from one sample in a study of CD8 T cells in ankylosing spondylitis. Using its own MiXCR run on the 5' RACE reads, TCRdb lists one record per CDR3 protein. Of some 800,000 distinct CDR3 sequences listed, about 12% were seen once; the top ten hold around 0.51%. Source material: blood, either unsorted or a sorted T cell fraction (not recorded which). These TCRs come from a male donor with ankylosing spondylitis. The CDR3 runs from the conserved cysteine through the conserved F or W. Each record gives: clone size, V gene, D gene, J gene, CDR3 protein. The D gene is left open where the match is weak. Rows give clone size only sometimes, using once, few, many, or a class for an expanded clone.

clone size: NA; V gene: TRBV30; D gene: NA; J gene: TRBJ2-2; CDR3 protein: CAWTPIGGGELFF
clone size: few; V gene: TRBV7-2; D gene: TRBD2; J gene: TRBJ2-1; CDR3 protein: CASSLDKRGLYNEQFF
clone size: NA; V gene: TRBV30; D gene: NA; J gene: TRBJ2-7; CDR3 protein: CAWSVPHGFSEQYF
clone size: few; V gene: TRBV20-1; D gene: NA; J gene: TRBJ1-5; CDR3 protein: CSALQEYFGNQPQHF
clone size: many; V gene: TRBV7-2; D gene: TRBD2; J gene: TRBJ2-1; CDR3 protein: CASSPGLGSYNEQFF
clone size: NA; V gene: TRBV4-1; D gene: NA; J gene: TRBJ1-3; CDR3 protein: CASSQGPGHSGNTIYF
clone size: NA; V gene: TRBV12-3/TRBV12-4; D gene: NA; J gene: TRBJ1-2; CDR3 protein: CASSLARTIEGYTF
clone size: few; V gene: TRBV12-3/TRBV12-4; D gene: NA; J gene: TRBJ1-3; CDR3 protein: CASSLMGALGPLGNTIYF
clone size: NA; V gene: TRBV7-9; D gene: NA; J gene: TRBJ2-1; CDR3 protein: CASSVGDHYNEQFF
clone size: NA; V gene: TRBV6-2/TRBV6-3; D gene: NA; J gene: TRBJ2-1; CDR3 protein: CASLQVGPTRHNEQFF
clone size: few; V gene: TRBV6-5; D gene: NA; J gene: TRBJ1-2; CDR3 protein: CASSYGLQRTNPSYGYTF
clone size: few; V gene: TRBV5-1; D gene: NA; J gene: TRBJ1-5; CDR3 protein: CASSLVGPGHQPQHF
clone size: many; V gene: TRBV15; D gene: TRBD1; J gene: TRBJ2-5; CDR3 protein: CATSRSRGPWETQYF
clone size: NA; V gene: TRBV11-2; D gene: NA; J gene: TRBJ2-7; CDR3 protein: CAGGRRGEQYF
clone size: NA; V gene: TRBV29-1; D gene: NA; J gene: TRBJ1-6; CDR3 protein: CSRVRSPLHF
clone size: few; V gene: TRBV20-1; D gene: TRBD1; J gene: TRBJ2-5; CDR3 protein: CSAHTHRGRETQYF
clone size: NA; V gene: TRBV2; D gene: NA; J gene: TRBJ1-2; CDR3 protein: CASQSGFYGYTF
clone size: NA; V gene: TRBV21-1; D gene: NA; J gene: TRBJ2-5; CDR3 protein: CASRGIQETQYF
clone size: many; V gene: TRBV29-1; D gene: NA; J gene: TRBJ2-3; CDR3 protein: CSVGGTITDTQYF
clone size: few; V gene: TRBV5-5; D gene: NA; J gene: TRBJ1-4; CDR3 protein: CASSIDPDGGEKLFF
clone size: NA; V gene: TRBV2; D gene: NA; J gene: TRBJ2-2; CDR3 protein: CASSATGSGELFF
clone size: few; V gene: TRBV20-1; D gene: NA; J gene: TRBJ2-7; CDR3 protein: CSFIGATGMTYEQYF
clone size: few; V gene: TRBV7-2; D gene: NA; J gene: TRBJ2-7; CDR3 protein: CASTPRRGNEQYF
clone size: few; V gene: TRBV5-6; D gene: NA; J gene: TRBJ1-2; CDR3 protein: CASSLGVFGIYGYTF
clone size: few; V gene: TRBV15; D gene: TRBD1; J gene: TRBJ1-2; CDR3 protein: CATSRDPQGAYGYTF
clone size: NA; V gene: TRBV12-3/TRBV12-4; D gene: NA; J gene: TRBJ2-3; CDR3 protein: CASTSRRGTDTQYF
clone size: NA; V gene: TRBV4-2; D gene: NA; J gene: TRBJ2-5; CDR3 protein: CASSQDILGTETQYF
clone size: many; V gene: TRBV10-3; D gene: NA; J gene: TRBJ1-4; CDR3 protein: CAISGDVNRDEKLFF
clone size: few; V gene: TRBV9; D gene: NA; J gene: TRBJ1-5; CDR3 protein: CASSVGYGNQPQHF
clone size: NA; V gene: TRBV7-2; D gene: TRBD2; J gene: TRBJ2-1; CDR3 protein: CASGRGGSINEQFF
clone size: NA; V gene: TRBV18; D gene: TRBD1; J gene: TRBJ2-7; CDR3 protein: CASSPPGQDTYEQYF
clone size: few; V gene: TRBV12-3/TRBV12-4; D gene: NA; J gene: TRBJ1-5; CDR3 protein: CASSLRILNQPQHF
clone size: NA; V gene: TRBV7-2; D gene: TRBD2; J gene: TRBJ2-5; CDR3 protein: CASSLLGEGRETQYF
clone size: few; V gene: TRBV7-9; D gene: TRBD2; J gene: TRBJ2-1; CDR3 protein: CASSLRSSGRARNEQFF
clone size: NA; V gene: TRBV20-1; D gene: TRBD2; J gene: TRBJ2-1; CDR3 protein: CSARAPGLASDNEQFF
clone size: NA; V gene: TRBV6-1; D gene: TRBD1; J gene: TRBJ1-2; CDR3 protein: CASSEGQGAGDNGYTF